Presented here are 9 T cell receptor beta chains from one specimen sequenced in a study of cytomegalovirus exposure and HLA in healthy donors. PCR was performed using 60 Vbeta and 13 Jbeta primers. Method: immunoSEQ multiplex PCR; TCRdb's copy keeps in-frame clones and lacks some. The sample has about 89,000 clones, roughly 76% seen once; the top ten hold around 1.4%. Sequences were obtained from PBMCs. All receptors come from a male donor in good health and CMV-seronegative.

The rearrangement links TRBV7-8 to TRBJ2-7; TRBD1 might be the D (7 bases). The germline gives CDR1 SGHVS, CDR2 FQNEAQ. There are 15 residues in the CDR3. Trimming pared 5 bases from V and 1 base from J, leaving 15 bases between. The CDR3 loop is CASSSKQGTSYEQYF. CDR3 DNA sequence: TGTGCCAGCAGCAGCAAACAGGGGACTTCCTACGAGCAGTACTTC.

This chain connects TRBV28 to TRBJ2-1; 10 nucleotides match TRBD1. The germline gives CDR1 MDHEN, CDR2 SYDVKM. The CDR3 contains 16 residues. Trimming took 5 bases from V and 5 from J; bases not matched to a gene: 9. The CDR3 DNA reads TGTGCCAGCAGTCGAATCGGGACAGGGGCCCACAATGAGCAGTTCTTC. The encoded protein is CASSRIGTGAHNEQFF.

The CDR3 loop is CASSLGQGVYEQYF. As DNA, the CDR3 is TGTGCCAGCAGCTTAGGACAGGGCGTCTACGAGCAGTACTTC. The rearrangement joins TRBV7-3 to TRBJ2-7, with 8 bases lining up with TRBD1. Trimming cost V 2 bases and J 3 bases; bases outside gene matches: 3. The CDR3 sequence is 14 residues long. Germline CDR1 is SGHTA and CDR2 is FQGTGA.

This clone turned up a few times. The rearrangement joins TRBV19 to TRBJ2-1; 10 bases fit TRBD2. CDR3 length equals 18 residues. The V and J ends lost 3 bases and 6 bases, in that order; junction bases with no gene match: 14. Germline V gene sequence: CDR1 LNHDA, CDR2 SQIVND (reference sequence). The CDR3: CASSIDSPGLAKTNEQFF. CDR3 in DNA: TGTGCCAGTAGTATTGACTCGCCGGGACTAGCGAAAACCAATGAGCAGTTCTTC.

The genes are TRBV18 and TRBJ2-3; the D is unclear. The CDR3 runs 14 residues. Trimming pared 5 bases from V and 2 bases from J, leaving 11 bases between. Germline V gene sequence: CDR1 KGHSH, CDR2 LQKENI. The CDR3 DNA reads as TGTGCCAGCTCAACCACTATAGACACAGATACGCAGTATTTT. Protein: CASSTTIDTDTQYF.

The chain has TRBV5-4 and TRBJ2-3, with 13 bases that match TRBD2. This CDR3 contains 17 residues. Unmatched junction bases numbered 5, after V lost 4 bases and J lost 0 bases. In germline, CDR1 is SGHNT, CDR2 YYREEE (reference sequence). CDR3 bases: TGTGCCAGCAGCCCCGAGGGACTAGCGGGAAGCACAGATACGCAGTATTTT. Protein product: CASSPEGLAGSTDTQYF. The variable domain in full, completed from reference TRBV5-4 and TRBJ2-3, reads ETGVTQSPTHLIKTRGQQVTLRCSSQSGHNTVSWYQQALGQGPQFIFQYYREEENGRGNFPPRFSGLQFPNYSSELNVNALELDDSALYLCASSPEGLAGSTDTQYFGPGTRLTVL.

The V gene is TRBV6-1, the J gene TRBJ1-2; 9 nucleotides match TRBD1. CDR3 size: 15 residues. Trimming removed 1 base from V and 4 bases from J; junction bases left unmatched: 4. CDR1 and CDR2 from the germline V gene are MNHNS and SASEGT. This chain's CDR3 is CASSEEGTGFYGYTF. The CDR3 DNA follows: TGTGCCAGCAGTGAAGAAGGGACAGGGTTCTATGGCTACACCTTC.

In regard to this clone: This sample includes further DNA sequences coding for the same CDR3. V gene TRBV7-2 combines with J gene TRBJ1-1, with D unresolved. Per the germline V gene, CDR1 is SGHTA and CDR2 is FQGNSA. V was shortened by 1 base and J by 4 bases, with 7 bases between the two germline ends. The CDR3 has 13 amino acids. The CDR3 DNA is TGTGCCAGCAGCTTAGGAGGCGGCACTGAAGCTTTCTTT. Its protein is CASSLGGGTEAFF.

CDR3 protein: CSAGGRGREETQYF. For the CDR3, the DNA is TGCAGCGCTGGCGGGAGGGGTAGGGAAGAGACCCAGTACTTC. This sequence joins TRBV29-1 and TRBJ2-5; 9 bases agree with TRBD2. This CDR3 contains 14 residues. The germline V gene has CDR1 SQVTM and CDR2 ANQGSEA. V shed 7 bases and J 3 bases; nucleotides not matched to a gene: 9.